The present TCR beta chain was sequenced within a study of blood T cell repertoires in COVID-19. Study-level background: Samples of COVID-19 (acute and convalescent) were obtained from the United States, Italy and Spain. PBMCs, B-cell-depleted T cells, or T cells provided the cDNA or gDNA that made up the material.

Original methodology: From reference gene primer amplification, estimates of nucleated cell counts were derived. Here immunoSEQ multiplex PCR was the method, and the copy in TCRdb shows in-frame clones only, minus some. The V and J calls and the clone size are those of that table, but D and trimming were determined from the DNA. This table has about 250,000 clones, around nine tenths appearing once. The sample was peripheral blood. This TCR was recovered from a woman aged 40 to 50 who had recovered from COVID-19.

Here the CDR3 reads CSVVGTGQDTEAFF. The DNA of the CDR3 is TGCAGCGTTGTTGGGACAGGGCAGGACACTGAAGCTTTCTTT. The chain joins TRBV29-1 to TRBJ1-1, with 9 bases lining up with TRBD1. V gave up 4 bases and J gave up 3 bases; unmatched junction bases: 6. This CDR3 is 14 amino acids long. Per germline, CDR1 SQVTM and CDR2 ANQGSEA.